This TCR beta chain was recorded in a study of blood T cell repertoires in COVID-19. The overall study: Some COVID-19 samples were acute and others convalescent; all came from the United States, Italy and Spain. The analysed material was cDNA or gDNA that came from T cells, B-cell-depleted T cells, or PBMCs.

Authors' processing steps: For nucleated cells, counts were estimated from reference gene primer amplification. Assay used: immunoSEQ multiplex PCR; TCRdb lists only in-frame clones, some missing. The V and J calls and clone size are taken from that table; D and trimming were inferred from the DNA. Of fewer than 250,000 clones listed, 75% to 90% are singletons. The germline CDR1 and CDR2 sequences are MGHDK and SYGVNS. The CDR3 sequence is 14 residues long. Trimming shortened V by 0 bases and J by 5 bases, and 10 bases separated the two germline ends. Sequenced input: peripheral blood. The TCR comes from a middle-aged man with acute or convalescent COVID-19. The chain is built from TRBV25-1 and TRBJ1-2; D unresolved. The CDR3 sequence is CASSEYSGIYGYTF. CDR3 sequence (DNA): TGTGCCAGCAGTGAATATTCGGGGATTTATGGCTACACCTTC.